A single sample is the source of the 12 T cell receptor beta chains below, sequenced in a study of regulatory T cells in long-lasting Graves disease. To make TCR beta libraries, researchers used iRepertoire HTBI primers and Arm-PCR of CDR3 regions. TCRdb redid the calling of the multiplex PCR reads with MiXCR, one entry per CDR3 protein. The sample has under 450,000 distinct CDR3 sequences; 23% are singletons. The time point is: persistent/refractory GD, antithyroid drugs over 5 years with positive TRAb. RNA isolated from PBMCs was used to make the TCR library. The source material was peripheral blood mononuclear cells (PBMCs), sampled when the disease was refractory, from a patient treated with antithyroid drugs. The receptors stem from a female donor with Graves disease.

This clonotype was recorded at least ten times. V usage is TRBV6-5 and J usage is TRBJ1-2; D not certain. From germline, CDR1 is MNHEY and CDR2 SVGAGI. V was trimmed by 0 bases and J by 4 bases, leaving 3 bases between them. There are 12 residues in the CDR3. The chain's CDR3 is CASSYSGYGYTF. DNA of the CDR3: TGTGCCAGCAGTTACTCAGGCTATGGCTACACCTTC.

As for this clonotype: Sequence at one end of the junction differs from germline and may be a read error. Here the CDR3 DNA reads TGCGCCAGCAGTCTTACCCCGGACAGGCTAGCATTT. This gives the protein CASSLTPDRLAF. V is TRBV5-1 and J is TRBJ1-1; 7 bases are shared with TRBD1. CDR3 length: 12 residues. Germline V gene sequence: CDR1 SGHRS, CDR2 YFSETQ. The full variable domain, completed using reference TRBV5-1 and TRBJ1-1, is KAGVTQTPRYLIKTRGQQVTLSCSPISGHRSVSWYQQTPGQGLQFLFEYFSETQRNKGNFPGRFSGRQFSNSRSEMNVSTLELGDSALYLCASSLTPDRLAFGQGTRLTVV.

This clonotype was recorded many times. In DNA, the CDR3 is TGTGCCAGCAGGGAAGGGGGATCAGGGACCTACGAGCAGTACTTC. It specifies CASREGGSGTYEQYF. The gene calls are TRBV12-3 or TRBV12-4 and TRBJ2-7, with a tentative D call TRBD1 (6 bases). This CDR3 has 15 residues. The V end was cut by 6 bases, the J end by 2 bases, with 17 bases between.

This chain joins TRBV7-3 and TRBJ2-3; D is unclear. With 5 bases removed from V and 5 bases from J, the gap between germline ends came to 14 bases. Germline CDR1 reads SGHTA; CDR2 reads FQGTGA. CDR3 length equals 14 residues. The CDR3 region has the DNA TGTGCCAGCAGCCCCCATTGGGTCGGAGATACGCAGTATTTT. Translated, it gives CASSPHWVGDTQYF.

There are many counts of this clonotype. This sequence joins TRBV5-1 and TRBJ1-2; a weak D match, TRBD1 (6 bases). The V and J ends lost 6 bases and 5 bases respectively, with 23 bases between them. Germline-derived CDR1 and CDR2 are SGHRS and YFSETQ. This CDR3 is built from 16 residues. DNA for the CDR3: TGCGCCAGCACCCCACTCGGGGACATCCTCCATTATGGCTACACCTTC. This codes for CASTPLGDILHYGYTF.

The rearrangement uses TRBV2 and TRBJ2-2; D not certain. Germline-derived CDR1 and CDR2 are SNHLY and FYNNEI. CDR3 length equals 12 residues. With 8 bases removed from V and 3 bases from J, the gap between germline ends came to 7 bases. The CDR3 region has the DNA TGTGCCAGCGCGGCGGACACCGGGGAGCTGTTTTTT. It yields the protein CASAADTGELFF.

This clonotype was seen repeatedly, ten times or more. The V gene is TRBV28, the J gene TRBJ2-7, with D tentatively TRBD1 or TRBD2 (5 bases each). The V end was cut by 6 bases, the J end by 4 bases, with 19 bases between. This CDR3 is 15 amino acids long. Germline V gives CDR1 MDHEN, CDR2 SYDVKM. The CDR3 here is CASSKTAGTRYEQYF. The CDR3 region has the DNA TGTGCCAGCAGCAAAACTGCAGGGACGCGGTACGAGCAGTACTTC. Complete variable domain (other parts from reference TRBV28 and TRBJ2-7): DVKVTQSSRYLVKRTGEKVFLECVQDMDHENMFWYRQDPGLGLRLIYFSYDVKMKEKGDIPEGYSVSREKKERFSLILESASTNQTSMYLCASSKTAGTRYEQYFGPGTRLTVT.

This chain connects TRBV7-8 to TRBJ1-5, with 7 bases that match TRBD1. CDR3 length equals 16 residues. The germline V gene encodes CDR1 SGHVS and CDR2 FQNEAQ. V lost 0 bases and J lost 7; bases outside the gene matches: 9. The CDR3 DNA reads as TGTGCCAGCAGCTTAGCTTCGGGACAGACGGGACAGCCCCAGCATTTT. Translation gives CASSLASGQTGQPQHF.

This sequence joins TRBV5-1 and TRBJ1-2; 10 bases align to TRBD1. CDR3 size: 17 residues. From germline, CDR1 is SGHRS and CDR2 YFSETQ. The V gene end was trimmed by 2 bases and the J gene end by 4 bases; junction bases not matched to a gene: 11. CDR3 DNA sequence: TGCGCCAGCAGCTTATACTCCGGGACAGGGGTTGGCTATGGCTACACCTTC. The encoded protein is CASSLYSGTGVGYGYTF.

This clonotype was counted a few times. The V and J genes are TRBV19 and TRBJ1-1; tentative D call: TRBD1 (6 bases). CDR1 is LNHDA and CDR2 is SQIVND in the germline V gene (reference sequence). V lost 5 bases and J 4 bases, leaving 17 bases between the germline ends. The CDR3 spans 15 residues. Here the CDR3 DNA reads TGTGCCAGTAGTTGGGGCCCGGGGGCGGGCACTGAAGCTTTCTTT. Its protein is CASSWGPGAGTEAFF. Looking up the rest from reference TRBV19 and TRBJ1-1 gives the full variable domain: DGGITQSPKYLFRKEGQNVTLSCEQNLNHDAMYWYRQDPGQGLRLIYYSQIVNDFQKGDIAEGYSVSREKKESFPLTVTSAQKNPTAFYLCASSWGPGAGTEAFFGQGTRLTVV.

This clonotype appeared many times. The rearrangement joins TRBV28 to TRBJ2-7, with 13 bases aligning to TRBD2. Germline CDR1 MDHEN, CDR2 SYDVKM. V was pared by 5 bases and J by 10 bases, with 11 bases of the junction left unmatched. The CDR3 sequence is 15 residues long. CDR3 protein: CASSPRTSGRDGQYF. DNA for the CDR3: TGTGCCAGCAGTCCCCGGACTAGCGGGAGAGACGGACAGTACTTC.

The chain has TRBV7-6 and TRBJ2-7; D is possibly TRBD1 (6 bases). Germline V gives CDR1 SGHVS, CDR2 FNYEAQ. V lost 5 bases and J 7 bases, leaving 15 bases between the germline ends. CDR3 length: 13 residues. CDR3 region: CASSRRSGEEQYF. The CDR3 DNA reads TGTGCCAGCAGCCGCCGCTCAGGGGAAGAGCAGTACTTC.